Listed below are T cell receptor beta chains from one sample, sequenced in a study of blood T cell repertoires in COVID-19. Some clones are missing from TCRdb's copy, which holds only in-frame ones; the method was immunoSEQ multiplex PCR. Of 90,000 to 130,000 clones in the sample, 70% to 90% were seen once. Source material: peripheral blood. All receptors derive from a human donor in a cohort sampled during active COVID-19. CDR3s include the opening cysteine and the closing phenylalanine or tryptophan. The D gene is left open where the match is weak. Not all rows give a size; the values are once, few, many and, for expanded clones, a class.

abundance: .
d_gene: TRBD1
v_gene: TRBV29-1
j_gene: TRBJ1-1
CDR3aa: CSGRDRVNTEAFF
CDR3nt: TGCAGCGGGAGGGACAGGGTGAACACTGAAGCTTTCTTT

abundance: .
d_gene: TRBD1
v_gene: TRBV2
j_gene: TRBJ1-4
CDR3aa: CASSWDRVSSNEKLFF
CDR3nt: TGTGCCAGCAGTTGGGACAGGGTTTCGTCTAATGAAAAACTGTTTTTT

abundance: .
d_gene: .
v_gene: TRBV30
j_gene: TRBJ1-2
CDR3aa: CAWTERVGGDSAF
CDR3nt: TGTGCCTGGACAGAGAGGGTTGGCGGAGACTCAGCCTTC

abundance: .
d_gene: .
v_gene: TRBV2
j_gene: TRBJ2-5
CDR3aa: CASRNRQTTRETQYF
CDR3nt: TGTGCCAGCAGAAACCGACAGACCACCCGGGAGACCCAGTACTTC

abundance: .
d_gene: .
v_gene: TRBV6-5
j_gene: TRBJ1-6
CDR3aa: CASSYSSGFNSPLHF
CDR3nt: TGTGCCAGCAGTTACTCTTCAGGGTTCAATTCACCCCTCCACTTT

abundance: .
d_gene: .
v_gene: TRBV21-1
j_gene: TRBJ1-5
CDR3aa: CASSKGETQHF
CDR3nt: TGTGCCAGCAGCAAAGGTGAGACCCAGCATTTT

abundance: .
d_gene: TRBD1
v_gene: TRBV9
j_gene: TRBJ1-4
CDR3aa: CASSLGSTGVREKLFF
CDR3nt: TGTGCCAGCAGCCTTGGCTCGACAGGGGTGAGAGAAAAACTGTTTTTT

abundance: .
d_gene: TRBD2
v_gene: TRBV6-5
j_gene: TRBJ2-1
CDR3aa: CASRLAGEYNEQFF
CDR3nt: TGTGCCAGCAGACTAGCGGGGGAATACAATGAGCAGTTCTTC

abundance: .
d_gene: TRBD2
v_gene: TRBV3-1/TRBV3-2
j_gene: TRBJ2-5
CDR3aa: CASSLGTSGDLQETQYF
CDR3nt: TGTGCCAGCAGCCTCGGGACTAGCGGGGACCTCCAAGAGACCCAGTACTTC

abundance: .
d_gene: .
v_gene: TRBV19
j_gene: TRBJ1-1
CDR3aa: CASSPLPLNTEAFF
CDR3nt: TGTGCCAGTAGTCCTCTCCCCCTGAACACTGAAGCTTTCTTT

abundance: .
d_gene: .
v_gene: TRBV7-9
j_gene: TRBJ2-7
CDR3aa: CASSSSVGAFPSYEQYF
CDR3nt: TGTGCCAGCAGCTCCTCCGTTGGGGCATTCCCCTCCTACGAGCAGTACTTC

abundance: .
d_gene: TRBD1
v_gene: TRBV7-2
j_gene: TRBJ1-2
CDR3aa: CASSLVGTDLNYGYTF
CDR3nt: TGTGCCAGCAGCTTAGTCGGGACAGACCTTAACTATGGCTACACCTTC

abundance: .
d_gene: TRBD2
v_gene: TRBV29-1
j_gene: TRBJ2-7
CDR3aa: CSVDYSGSYEQYF
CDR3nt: TGCAGCGTTGATTATAGCGGGAGTTACGAGCAGTACTTC

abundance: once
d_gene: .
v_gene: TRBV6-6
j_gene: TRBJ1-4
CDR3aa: CASSSWEGSARRLFF
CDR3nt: TGTGCCAGCAGTAGTTGGGAGGGGAGTGCAAGAAGGCTGTTTTTT

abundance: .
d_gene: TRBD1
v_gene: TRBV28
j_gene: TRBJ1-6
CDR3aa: CASSPRRTGQGSSPLHF
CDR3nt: TGTGCCAGCAGCCCGAGGCGCACGGGACAGGGAAGTTCACCCCTCCACTTT

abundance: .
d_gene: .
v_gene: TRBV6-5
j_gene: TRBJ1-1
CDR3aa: CASGRGGWLTEAFF
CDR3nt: TGTGCCAGCGGGCGAGGGGGTTGGCTTACTGAAGCTTTCTTT

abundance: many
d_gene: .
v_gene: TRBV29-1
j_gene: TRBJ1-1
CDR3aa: CSVETGSLNTEAFF
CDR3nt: TGCAGCGTTGAAACGGGGTCTCTGAACACTGAAGCTTTCTTT

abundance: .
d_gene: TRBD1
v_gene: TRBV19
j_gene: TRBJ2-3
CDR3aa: CASNLGQGVNTQYF
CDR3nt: TGTGCCAGTAATTTGGGACAGGGGGTGAATACGCAGTATTTT